The present entry profiles one T cell receptor (beta chain) with its context. CDR3 size: 16 residues. The germline gives CDR1 SGHNT, CDR2 YENEEA. V lost 0 bases and J 6 bases, leaving 18 bases between the germline ends. Using immunoSEQ multiplex PCR, the repertoire was profiled, and TCRdb retains in-frame clones only, with some absent. The sample has 65,000 to 95,000 clones, around 89% seen once. These data are taken from a study of T cell changes during pregnancy in multiple sclerosis. The chain links TRBV11-3 to TRBJ2-7, with D possibly matching TRBD1 (6 bases). This receptor was obtained from a female donor with multiple sclerosis, enrolled in a pregnancy study. This material consisted of peripheral blood, taken before pregnancy. CDR3 amino acids: CASSLDPRTDISEQYF. The CDR3 nucleotides read TGTGCCAGCAGCTTAGATCCCCGGACAGATATTAGCGAGCAGTACTTC.